This TCR beta chain was sequenced for a study of control samples from healthy donors and cancer patients. Trimming took off 3 bases at V and 9 bases at J, with 7 bases between the two ends. CDR3 size: 11 residues. The germline V gene encodes CDR1 SGHRS and CDR2 YFSETQ. Method: immunoSEQ multiplex PCR; TCRdb's copy keeps in-frame clones and lacks some. The table lists approximately 120,000 clones, about 92% of them singletons, with 0.58% in the top ten. The chain joins TRBV5-1 to TRBJ2-1; no firm D call. This TCR was sampled from a man older than 75 with head and neck cancer. Material for sequencing was PBMCs. The CDR3 bases are TGCGCCAGCAGCTCCCAAGGTGAGCAGTTCTTC. Amino acid sequence: CASSSQGEQFF.